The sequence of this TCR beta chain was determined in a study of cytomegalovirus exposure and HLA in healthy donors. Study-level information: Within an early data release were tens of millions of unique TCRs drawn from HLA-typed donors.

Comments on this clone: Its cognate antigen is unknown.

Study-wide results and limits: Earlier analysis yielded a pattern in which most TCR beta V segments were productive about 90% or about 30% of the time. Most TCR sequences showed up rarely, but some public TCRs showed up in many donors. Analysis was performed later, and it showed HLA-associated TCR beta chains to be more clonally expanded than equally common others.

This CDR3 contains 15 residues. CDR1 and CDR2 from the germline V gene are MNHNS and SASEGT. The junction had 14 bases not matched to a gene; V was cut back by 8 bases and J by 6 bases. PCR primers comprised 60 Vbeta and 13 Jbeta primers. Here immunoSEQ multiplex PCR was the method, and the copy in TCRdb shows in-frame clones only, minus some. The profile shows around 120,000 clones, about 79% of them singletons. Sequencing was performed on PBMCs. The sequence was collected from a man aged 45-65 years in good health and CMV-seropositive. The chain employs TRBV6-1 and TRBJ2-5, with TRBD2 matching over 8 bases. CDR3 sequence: CASVPTSGGPQTQYF. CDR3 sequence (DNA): TGTGCCAGCGTGCCTACCAGCGGGGGTCCCCAGACCCAGTACTTC.